These 27 T cell receptor beta chains came from one sample sequenced in a study of CD8 T cells in ankylosing spondylitis. TCRdb recomputed calls from the 5' RACE reads with MiXCR, one row per CDR3 protein. The profile covers around 23,000 distinct CDR3 sequences, with 17% appearing a single time and 28% taken by the ten largest. What was sequenced was blood. All receptors come from a male donor with ankylosing spondylitis or in good health (not recorded which).

This clonotype was seen many times. The chain recombines TRBV20-1 with TRBJ2-1; 7 bases line up with TRBD1. The CDR3 runs to 14 residues. Germline V gene lookup returns CDR1 DFQATT and CDR2 SNEGSKA (reference sequence). V was pared by 7 bases and J by 4 bases, with 10 bases of the junction left unmatched. The CDR3 nucleotides are TGCAGTGGCAGGGGCCAGGGGGTGTACAATGAGCAGTTCTTC. It encodes CSGRGQGVYNEQFF.

This clonotype was seen ten or more times. Relative to the germline gene, one junction end is altered; a read error may explain this. The genes are TRBV7-2 and TRBJ2-1, with 8 bases that match TRBD2. CDR1 is SGHTA, CDR2 FQGNSA, per germline. This CDR3 contains 12 residues. CDR3 region: CASSPAGGLGVF. For the CDR3, the DNA is TGTGCCAGCAGCCCCGCGGGAGGTCTAGGGGTCTTC.

A few counts support this clonotype. The CDR3 loop is CASSYGYKDVNVLTF. CDR3 in DNA: TGTGCCAGCAGTTACGGTTATAAGGATGTCAACGTCCTGACTTTC. The J gene is TRBJ2-6, the V gene TRBV6-2 or TRBV6-3, with D uncertain. CDR1 MNHEY and CDR2 SVGEGT come from the germline V gene. The CDR3 length is 15 residues. V was clipped by 2 bases and J by 9 bases, with 14 bases between them.

The chain uses TRBV20-1 and TRBJ2-7; D remains unclear. Germline V lookup: CDR1 DFQATT, CDR2 SNEGSKA (reference sequence). V was shortened by 6 bases and J by 3 bases, with 9 bases between the two germline ends. There are 11 residues in the CDR3. Written as DNA, the CDR3 is TGCAGTGCCCACCCGGGCTACGAGCAGTACGTC. Translated, it gives CSAHPGYEQYV.

This rearrangement joins TRBV5-1 to TRBJ2-1; D is perhaps TRBD2 (6 bases). V was cut by 0 bases and J by 7 bases, with 17 bases left in between. The germline gives CDR1 SGHRS, CDR2 YFSETQ. The CDR3 runs to 16 residues. CDR3 region: CASSLGGTEERNEQFF. CDR3 sequence (DNA): TGCGCCAGCAGCTTGGGTGGGACTGAGGAGCGGAATGAGCAGTTCTTC.

This clonotype was observed a few times. The V call is TRBV28, the J call TRBJ1-1, with D perhaps matching TRBD1 (5 bases). V dropped 4 bases and J dropped 7 bases, with 19 bases sitting between them. Germline V gene lookup returns CDR1 MDHEN and CDR2 SYDVKM. This CDR3 is built from 15 residues. Here the CDR3 reads CASSSRGLPRGEAFF. The CDR3 DNA follows: TGTGCCAGCAGTTCTAGGGGACTACCTAGGGGTGAAGCTTTCTTT.

This clonotype was found a few times. CDR3 in amino acids: CASSLQGQASPDTQYF. Here the CDR3 DNA reads TGTGCCAGCAGCTTGCAGGGACAGGCTAGCCCAGATACGCAGTATTTT. The chain couples TRBV5-6 to TRBJ2-3, with 8 bases that match TRBD1. Germline V gives CDR1 SGHDT, CDR2 YYEEEE. With V trimmed by 1 base and J by 4 bases, 8 bases remained unmatched. CDR3 length: 16 amino acids.

The chain joins TRBV7-9 to TRBJ2-2; D is possibly TRBD2 (7 bases). V was pared by 7 bases and J by 0 bases, with 15 bases between. CDR1 and CDR2 from the germline V gene are SEHNR and FQNEAQ (reference sequence). The CDR3 is made up of 16 amino acids. CDR3 nucleotides: TGTGCCAGCACCAACGGGGGGCTGGCGAACACCGGGGAGCTGTTTTTT. Translating it yields CASTNGGLANTGELFF.

This clonotype is deemed large. The V and J genes are TRBV28 and TRBJ2-7; tentatively, D is TRBD2 (5 bases). This CDR3 has 11 residues. V lost 7 bases to trimming and J lost 3 bases, with 7 bases between them. The germline V gene has CDR1 MDHEN and CDR2 SYDVKM. CDR3 nucleotide sequence: TGTGCCAGCATGGGAGTCTACGAGCAGTACTTC. This translates into CASMGVYEQYF.

The chain is built from TRBV6-5 and TRBJ2-2; tentatively, D is TRBD1 or TRBD2 (6 bases each). V lost 3 bases and J lost 7, with 12 bases in between. Germline-derived CDR1 and CDR2 are MNHEY and SVGAGI. This CDR3 is 14 amino acids long. The CDR3 is CASSYNGGHGELFF. The DNA of the CDR3 is TGTGCCAGCAGTTATAACGGGGGACACGGGGAGCTGTTTTTT.

This clonotype was observed many times. This chain links TRBV7-6 with TRBJ2-3; TRBD2 is a possible D gene (5 bases). The CDR3 totals 12 residues. The germline V gene has CDR1 SGHVS and CDR2 FNYEAQ. V gave up 1 base and J gave up 10 bases, with 9 bases separating them. The DNA for the CDR3 is TGTGCCAGCAGCTTAGTGGCGGGCGCGCAGTATTTT. It specifies CASSLVAGAQYF.

This clonotype was counted at least ten times. This chain links TRBV20-1 with TRBJ1-4; 12 bases are shared with TRBD1. Germline V gene lookup returns CDR1 DFQATT and CDR2 SNEGSKA (reference sequence). With 1 base clipped from V and 6 bases from J, the junction kept 15 bases outside the gene matches. The CDR3 is 19 residues long. CDR3 coding DNA: TGCAGTGCTAGAGGCCCGTACCGGGACAGGGGGCAATCGGATGAAAAACTGTTTTTT. Its protein product is CSARGPYRDRGQSDEKLFF.

This chain links TRBV5-1 with TRBJ1-1; no definite D call. The CDR3 covers 14 residues. The germline gives CDR1 SGHRS, CDR2 YFSETQ. Deletions cut 2 bases from V and 1 base from J, with 9 bases between. CDR3 sequence (DNA): TGCGCCAGCAGCTTATTTGGCAAGAACACTGAAGCTTTCTTT. It translates to CASSLFGKNTEAFF.

This clonotype was detected many times. The rearrangement uses TRBV20-1 and TRBJ2-2, with 8 bases fitting TRBD1. CDR1 DFQATT and CDR2 SNEGSKA come from the germline V gene (reference sequence). V was clipped by 6 bases and J by 5 bases; unmatched bases: 8. The CDR3 runs to 14 residues. CDR3 residues: CSAPQGAGTGELFF. The CDR3 DNA reads as TGCAGTGCGCCGCAGGGGGCGGGGACCGGGGAGCTGTTTTTT.

This clonotype was seen many times. The chain employs TRBV4-3 and TRBJ2-7, with a weak D call TRBD2 (5 bases). Germline CDR1 is LGHNA and CDR2 is YSLEER. The CDR3 covers 15 residues. The germline V and J ends were trimmed by 1 base and 0 bases, with 10 bases remaining between them. Written as DNA, the CDR3 is TGCGCCAGCAGCCAAGCGGGGTCCTCCTCCTACGAGCAGTACTTC. Translated, it gives CASSQAGSSSYEQYF.

The chain is built from TRBV28 and TRBJ2-2, with D uncertain. The CDR3 has 13 residues. CDR1 is MDHEN, CDR2 SYDVKM, per germline. V was shortened by 7 bases and J by 5 bases, with 11 bases between the two germline ends. The CDR3 sequence: CASISKGTGELFF. Written as DNA, the CDR3 is TGTGCCAGCATCTCTAAAGGAACCGGGGAGCTGTTTTTT.

The V gene is TRBV12-3 or TRBV12-4, the J gene TRBJ2-1, with TRBD2 identical over 9 bases. This CDR3 region has 16 residues. The J segment lost 7 bases and the V segment lost 7 bases, leaving 14 bases of the junction unmatched. The CDR3 is CASTNGAGGPWNEQFF. The DNA of the CDR3 is TGTGCCAGCACCAATGGGGCGGGAGGGCCTTGGAATGAGCAGTTCTTC.

V is TRBV3-1 and J is TRBJ2-5; D not resolved. CDR3 length: 14 residues. CDR1 and CDR2 from the germline V gene are LGHDT and YNNKEL (reference sequence). Trimming stripped 0 bases from V and 5 bases from J, with 10 bases between. The CDR3 coding sequence is TGTGCCAGCAGCCAAGATACCCCCGAGGAGACCCAGTACTTC. Protein: CASSQDTPEETQYF.

This clonotype appeared many times. The chain recombines TRBV20-1 with TRBJ1-2; no reliable D call. The germline V gene encodes CDR1 DFQATT and CDR2 SNEGSKA (reference sequence). CDR3 length equals 12 residues. Trimming cost V 3 bases and J 5 bases, with 10 bases left between them. CDR3 coding DNA: TGCAGTGCTAGCCCTAGTCTATATGGCTACACCTTC. Encoded protein: CSASPSLYGYTF.

This clonotype was counted between two and nine times. This rearrangement joins TRBV6-4 to TRBJ2-3; TRBD1 is a possible D gene (6 bases). The V end lost 6 bases, the J end lost 5 bases, and 18 bases lay between the germline ends. This CDR3 is built from 15 residues. Germline V gene lookup returns CDR1 MRHNA and CDR2 SNTAGT. Here the CDR3 DNA reads TGTGCCAGCAGCCTGGGGCAGGGGAGTGGAGATACGCAGTATTTT. Protein product: CASSLGQGSGDTQYF.

This chain links TRBV6-6 with TRBJ2-2, with a tentative D call TRBD2 (5 bases). The CDR3 contains 14 residues. Trimming shortened V by 2 bases and J by 7 bases, and 11 bases separated the two germline ends. Looked up from germline, CDR1 is MNHNY and CDR2 is SVGAGI (reference sequence). This CDR3 reads CASSYGSSGGELFF. CDR3 bases: TGTGCCAGCAGTTACGGGTCCAGCGGCGGGGAGCTGTTTTTT.

The sample holds a few counts of this clonotype. This chain uses TRBV20-1 with TRBJ2-7, with D tentatively TRBD2 (6 bases). V shed 5 bases and J shed 4 bases, with 21 bases lying between them. The CDR3 is made up of 15 amino acids. Germline values: CDR1 DFQATT, CDR2 SNEGSKA (reference sequence). The CDR3 spells CSAARTAGGYYEQYF. DNA for the CDR3: TGCAGTGCTGCTAGGACTGCTGGGGGGTATTACGAGCAGTACTTC.

The chain links TRBV3-1 to TRBJ2-3; 14 nucleotides match TRBD2. This CDR3 has 17 residues. V lost 4 bases and J lost 3; bases outside the gene matches: 6. Germline V gene lookup returns CDR1 LGHDT and CDR2 YNNKEL (reference sequence). The CDR3 is CASSPLGLAGATDTQYF. As DNA, the CDR3 is TGTGCCAGCAGCCCCCTGGGACTAGCGGGAGCGACAGATACGCAGTATTTT.

This clonotype was counted only a few times. This rearrangement joins TRBV11-2 to TRBJ1-6; the D is unclear. Trimming removed 0 bases from V and 9 bases from J, with 6 bases in between. This CDR3 has 13 residues. CDR1 is SGHAT, CDR2 FQNNGV, per germline. The CDR3 nucleotides are TGTGCCAGCAGCTTAGAGATGGGTTCACCCCTCCACTTT. Translating gives CASSLEMGSPLHF. Full variable domain (remainder filled in from reference TRBV11-2 and TRBJ1-6): EAGVAQSPRYKIIEKRQSVAFWCNPISGHATLYWYQQILGQGPKLLIQFQNNGVVDDSQLPKDRFSAERLKGVDSTLKIQPAKLEDSAVYLCASSLEMGSPLHFGNGTRLTVT.

The rearrangement joins TRBV27 to TRBJ2-1; no clear D. CDR3 length: 13 residues. CDR1 and CDR2 (germline): MNHEY, SMNVEV (reference sequence). Trimming took off 0 bases at V and 9 bases at J, with 9 bases between the two ends. The CDR3 coding sequence is TGTGCCAGCAGTTTATCCCCTTTAGGTGAGCAGTTCTTC. It yields the protein CASSLSPLGEQFF.

The V call is TRBV7-9, the J call TRBJ2-3; 7 bases map to TRBD2. V lost 1 base, J lost 0 bases, and 4 bases stayed unmatched. The CDR3 is made up of 16 amino acids. Germline V gene data show CDR1 as SEHNR and CDR2 as FQNEAQ (reference sequence). This CDR3 reads CASSLGSGESTDTQYF. Here the CDR3 DNA reads TGTGCCAGCAGCTTAGGGAGCGGGGAGAGCACAGATACGCAGTATTTT.

This clonotype was seen more than once but under ten times. The J gene is TRBJ2-3, the V gene TRBV5-1; weak D call: TRBD2 (6 bases). The germline CDR1 and CDR2 sequences are SGHRS and YFSETQ. V shed 1 base and J shed 3 bases, with 18 bases lying between them. The CDR3 is 17 amino acids. The CDR3 protein is CASSLKSYGGETDTQYF. CDR3 coding DNA: TGCGCCAGCAGCTTGAAGTCGTACGGCGGGGAGACAGATACGCAGTATTTT.